This T cell receptor (beta chain) was identified in a study of cytomegalovirus exposure and HLA in healthy donors. A multiplex PCR was run with 60 Vbeta primers and 13 Jbeta primers. The assay was immunoSEQ multiplex PCR, and TCRdb's table has in-frame clones only and misses some. The table records about 140,000 clones, approximately 78% of them present only once. The CDR3 is 16 amino acids. Germline V CDR1 and CDR2: LNHNV, YYDKDF (reference sequence). Trimming removed 1 base at V and 8 bases at J, with 18 bases between. Sequenced input: PBMCs. The sequence was obtained from a woman aged 18-29 years in good health and CMV-seropositive. The V and J genes are TRBV15 and TRBJ2-1, with D perhaps matching TRBD2 (7 bases). The CDR3 region has the DNA TGTGCCACCAGCAGAGCTGGTAGGGGGGGGTTCGATGAGCAGTTCTTC. Its protein product is CATSRAGRGGFDEQFF.